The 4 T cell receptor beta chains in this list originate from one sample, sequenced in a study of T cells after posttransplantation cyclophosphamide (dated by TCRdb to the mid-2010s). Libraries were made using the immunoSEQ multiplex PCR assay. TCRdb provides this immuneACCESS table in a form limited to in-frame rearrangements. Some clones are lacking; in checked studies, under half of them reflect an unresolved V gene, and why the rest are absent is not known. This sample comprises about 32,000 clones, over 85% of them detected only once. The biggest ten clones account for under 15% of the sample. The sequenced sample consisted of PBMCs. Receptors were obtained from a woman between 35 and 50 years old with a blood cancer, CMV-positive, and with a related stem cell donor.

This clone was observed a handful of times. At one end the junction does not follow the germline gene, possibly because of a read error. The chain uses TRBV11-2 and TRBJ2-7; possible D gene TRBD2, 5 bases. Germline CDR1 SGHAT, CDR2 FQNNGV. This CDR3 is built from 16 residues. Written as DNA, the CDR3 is TGCGCCAGCAGCCAAGTTTGGGCACTAGGCGCCTACGAGCAGTACTTC. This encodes CASSQVWALGAYEQYF.

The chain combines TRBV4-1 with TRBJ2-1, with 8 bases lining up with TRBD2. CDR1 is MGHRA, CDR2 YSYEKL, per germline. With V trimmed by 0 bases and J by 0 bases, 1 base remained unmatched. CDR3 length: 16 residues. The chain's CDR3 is CASSQDGTSSYNEQFF. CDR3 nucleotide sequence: TGCGCCAGCAGCCAAGACGGGACTAGCTCCTACAATGAGCAGTTCTTC.

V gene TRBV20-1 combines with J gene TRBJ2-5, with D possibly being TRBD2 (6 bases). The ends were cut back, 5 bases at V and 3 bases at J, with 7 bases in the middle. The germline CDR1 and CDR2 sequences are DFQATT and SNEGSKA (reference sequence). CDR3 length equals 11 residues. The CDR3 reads CSAEREETQYF. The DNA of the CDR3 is TGCAGTGCTGAGCGGGAAGAGACCCAGTACTTC.

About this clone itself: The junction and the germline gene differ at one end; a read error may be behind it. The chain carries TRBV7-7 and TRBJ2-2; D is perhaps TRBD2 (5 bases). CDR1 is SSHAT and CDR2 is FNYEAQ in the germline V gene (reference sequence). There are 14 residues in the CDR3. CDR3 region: CASSPLRGTGELFF. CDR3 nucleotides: TGTGCTAGCAGCCCCCTTCGGGGTACCGGGGAGCTGTTTTTT.